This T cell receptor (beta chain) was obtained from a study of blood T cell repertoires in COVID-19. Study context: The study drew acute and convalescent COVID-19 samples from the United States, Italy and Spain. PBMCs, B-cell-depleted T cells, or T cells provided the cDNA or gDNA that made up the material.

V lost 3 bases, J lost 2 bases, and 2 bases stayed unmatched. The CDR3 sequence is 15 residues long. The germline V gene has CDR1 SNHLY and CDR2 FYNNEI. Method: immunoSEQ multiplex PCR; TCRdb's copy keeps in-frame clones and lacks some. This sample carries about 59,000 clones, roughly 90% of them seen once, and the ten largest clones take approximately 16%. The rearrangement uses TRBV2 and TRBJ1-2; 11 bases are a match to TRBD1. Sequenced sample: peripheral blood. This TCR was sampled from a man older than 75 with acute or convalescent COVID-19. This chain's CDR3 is CASSERDRGNYGYTF. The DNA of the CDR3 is TGTGCCAGCAGTGAGCGGGACAGGGGGAACTATGGCTACACCTTC.